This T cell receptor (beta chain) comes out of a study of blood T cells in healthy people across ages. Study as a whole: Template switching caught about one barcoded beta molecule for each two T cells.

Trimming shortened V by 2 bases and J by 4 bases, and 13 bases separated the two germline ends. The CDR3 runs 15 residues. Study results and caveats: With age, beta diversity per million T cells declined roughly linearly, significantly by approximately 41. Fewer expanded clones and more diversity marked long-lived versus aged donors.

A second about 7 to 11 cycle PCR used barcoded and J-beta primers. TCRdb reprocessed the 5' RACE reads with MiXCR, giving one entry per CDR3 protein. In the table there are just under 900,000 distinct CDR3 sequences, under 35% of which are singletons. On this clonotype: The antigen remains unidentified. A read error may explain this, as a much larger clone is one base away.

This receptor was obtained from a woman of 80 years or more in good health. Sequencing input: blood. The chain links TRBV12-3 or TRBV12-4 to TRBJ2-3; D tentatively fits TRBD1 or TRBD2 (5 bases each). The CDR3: CASSLTGAGPDTQYF. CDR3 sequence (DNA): TGTGCCAGCAGTTTAACAGGCGCGGGTCCAGATACGCAGTATTTT.